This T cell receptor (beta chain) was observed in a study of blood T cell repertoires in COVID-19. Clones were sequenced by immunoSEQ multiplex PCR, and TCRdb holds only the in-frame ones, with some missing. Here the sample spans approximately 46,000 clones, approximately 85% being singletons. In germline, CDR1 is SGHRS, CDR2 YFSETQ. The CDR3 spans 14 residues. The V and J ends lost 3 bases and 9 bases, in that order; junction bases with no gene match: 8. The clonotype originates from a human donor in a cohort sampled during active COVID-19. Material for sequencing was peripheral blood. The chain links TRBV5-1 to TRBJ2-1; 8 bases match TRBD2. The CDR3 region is CASSYSGRSGEQFF. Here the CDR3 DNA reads TGCGCCAGCAGCTACAGCGGGAGAAGTGGTGAGCAGTTCTTC.